Below are 30 T cell receptor beta chains sequenced from a single sample in a study of blood T cell repertoires in COVID-19. Using immunoSEQ multiplex PCR, the repertoire was profiled, and TCRdb retains in-frame clones only, with some absent. The sample lists some 200,000 clones, about 85% occurring once. The sequencing input was peripheral blood. These receptors all come from a man aged 60 to 75 with active or convalescent COVID-19.

Here the CDR3 reads CASSARLTGFTEAFF. The CDR3 bases are TGTGCCAGCAGCGCGCGTCTGACAGGATTCACTGAAGCTTTCTTT. This chain joins TRBV5-6 and TRBJ1-1; D is perhaps TRBD1 (6 bases). Trimming removed 4 bases from V and 4 bases from J, with 17 bases in between. The CDR3 runs 15 residues. Germline CDR1 and CDR2: SGHDT and YYEEEE.

The chain combines TRBV19 with TRBJ1-5; D remains ambiguous. Trimming stripped 5 bases from V and 5 bases from J, with 10 bases between. Germline CDR1 LNHDA, CDR2 SQIVND (reference sequence). The CDR3 covers 13 residues. The CDR3 DNA is TGTGCCAGTAGTCGGGATCCTTATCAGCCCCAGCATTTT. Amino acids: CASSRDPYQPQHF.

Here the CDR3 reads CASSMLPGTGRTEAFF. The CDR3 DNA follows: TGTGCCAGTAGTATGCTGCCGGGGACAGGCAGGACTGAAGCTTTCTTT. V usage is TRBV19 and J usage is TRBJ1-1; TRBD1 agrees at 8 bases. V lost 3 bases to trimming and J lost 5 bases; unmatched junction nucleotides: 11. The CDR3 has 16 residues. Per germline, CDR1 LNHDA and CDR2 SQIVND (reference sequence).

The chain employs TRBV7-9 and TRBJ1-1; D is ambiguous. The V and J ends lost 2 bases and 3 bases respectively, with 10 bases between them. The CDR3 runs 14 residues. Germline V gene lookup returns CDR1 SEHNR and CDR2 FQNEAQ (reference sequence). CDR3 bases: TGTGCCAGCAGCTTATTCTCGGTTGACACTGAAGCTTTCTTT. It specifies CASSLFSVDTEAFF. Complete variable domain (other parts from reference TRBV7-9 and TRBJ1-1): DTGVSQNPRHKITKRGQNVTFRCDPISEHNRLYWYRQTLGQGPEFLTYFQNEAQLEKSRLLSDRFSAERPKGSFSTLEIQRTEQGDSAMYLCASSLFSVDTEAFFGQGTRLTVV.

V gene TRBV9 combines with J gene TRBJ2-1, with D possibly being TRBD2 (6 bases). Per the germline V gene, CDR1 is SGDLS and CDR2 is YYNGEE. Deletions cut 4 bases from V and 0 bases from J, with 14 bases between. The CDR3 contains 16 residues. CDR3 DNA sequence: TGTGCCAGCAGCCCATCGGGGGAGAACTCCTACAATGAGCAGTTCTTC. Its translation is CASSPSGENSYNEQFF. Full variable domain (remainder filled in from reference TRBV9 and TRBJ2-1): DSGVTQTPKHLITATGQRVTLRCSPRSGDLSVYWYQQSLDQGLQFLIQYYNGEERAKGNILERFSAQQFPDLHSELNLSSLELGDSALYFCASSPSGENSYNEQFFGPGTRLTVL.

V gene TRBV21-1 combines with J gene TRBJ1-2; the table calls TRBD1, which could not be checked here. TRBV21-1 is marked as a pseudogene. This CDR3 has 18 residues. The CDR3 loop reads CASSPGLQGARETDGYTF. For the CDR3, the DNA is TGTGCCAGCAGTCCTGGGCTACAGGGGGCGCGTGAAACGGATGGCTACACCTTC.

This chain connects TRBV10-3 to TRBJ1-2, with unresolved D. The CDR3 is made up of 13 amino acids. Trimming took 0 bases from V and 6 from J, leaving 8 bases between them. The V gene's germline CDR1 is ENHRY and CDR2 SYGVKD. The CDR3 here is CAISESVGDGYTF. The DNA of the CDR3 is TGTGCCATCAGTGAGTCGGTCGGGGATGGCTACACCTTC.

V and J are TRBV18 and TRBJ2-2; D gene uncertain. V dropped 3 bases and J dropped 3 bases, with 8 bases sitting between them. This CDR3 spans 14 amino acids. CDR1 and CDR2 (germline): KGHSH, LQKENI. In DNA form, the CDR3 reads TGTGCCAGCTCACCCATAAAGCACACCGGGGAGCTGTTTTTT. Its protein product is CASSPIKHTGELFF.

The chain recombines TRBV19 with TRBJ1-2; D remains ambiguous. Germline CDR1 and CDR2: LNHDA and SQIVND (reference sequence). Trimming took off 8 bases at V and 3 bases at J, with 10 bases between the two ends. This CDR3 has 12 residues. In DNA, the CDR3 is TGTGCCAGTCGTTCAGCGGACTATGGCTACACCTTC. Translated, it gives CASRSADYGYTF.

The chain uses TRBV28 and TRBJ2-2; the D gene is possibly TRBD1 (6 bases). Germline assignment: CDR1 MDHEN and CDR2 SYDVKM. This CDR3 comprises 13 residues. V was cut by 6 bases and J by 4 bases, with 9 bases left in between. The CDR3: CASRQGSTGELFF. CDR3 nucleotides: TGTGCCAGCAGACAGGGAAGCACCGGGGAGCTGTTTTTT.

The gene calls are TRBV5-4 and TRBJ1-1, with TRBD1 matching over 7 bases. The germline V gene has CDR1 SGHNT and CDR2 YYREEE (reference sequence). The CDR3 covers 13 residues. The V gene end was trimmed by 3 bases and the J gene end by 8 bases; junction bases not matched to a gene: 7. CDR3 sequence reads: CASSSEGAREAFF. CDR3 nucleotide sequence: TGTGCCAGCAGCTCTGAGGGGGCAAGAGAAGCTTTCTTT.

This clone was observed a few times. Other DNA sequences within the sample encode an identical CDR3. CDR3 loop: CASSRGQGREKLFF. CDR3 nucleotide sequence: TGTGCCAGCAGCCGCGGACAGGGTCGGGAAAAACTGTTTTTT. This chain connects TRBV6-5 to TRBJ1-4; 8 positions match TRBD1. V was pared by 6 bases and J by 8 bases, with 8 bases of the junction left unmatched. CDR1 is MNHEY and CDR2 is SVGAGI in the germline V gene. This CDR3 has 14 residues.

This sequence joins TRBV24-1 and TRBJ2-7; 7 nucleotides align to TRBD1. J gave up 4 bases and V 5 bases, and 7 bases lay outside the gene matches. This CDR3 has 14 amino acids. From germline, CDR1 is KGHDR and CDR2 SFDVKD. CDR3 sequence (DNA): TGTGCCACCAGTGCAAAGGGGGCTCTATACGAGCAGTACTTC. Protein: CATSAKGALYEQYF.

The rearrangement joins TRBV3-1 (or the pseudogene TRBV3-2) to TRBJ1-1; 8 positions agree with TRBD1. This CDR3 has 14 residues. CDR1 is LGHDT, CDR2 YNNKEL, per germline (reference sequence). J lost 4 bases, V lost 6 bases, and 7 bases had no gene match. CDR3 sequence reads: CASSSQGQATEAFF. Written as DNA, the CDR3 is TGTGCCAGCAGTAGCCAGGGACAGGCCACTGAAGCTTTCTTT.

The chain links TRBV13 to TRBJ1-2; TRBD1 aligns across 7 bases. The CDR3 loop spans 14 amino acids. Unmatched junction bases numbered 10, after V lost 5 bases and J lost 7 bases. Germline V gene data show CDR1 as PRHDT and CDR2 as FYEKMQ (reference sequence). CDR3 nucleotides: TGTGCCAGCAGCGCCTCCGGGACAGATGGTGGCTACACCTTC. Amino acid sequence: CASSASGTDGGYTF.

J is TRBJ1-4 and V is TRBV15; 9 bases fit TRBD1. V dropped 4 bases and J dropped 6; count of bases not matched to a gene: 6. This CDR3 has 15 amino acids. Germline V gives CDR1 LNHNV, CDR2 YYDKDF (reference sequence). Here the CDR3 reads CATSTQWTGDEKLFF. The CDR3 region has the DNA TGTGCCACCAGCACCCAATGGACAGGGGATGAAAAACTGTTTTTT.

The CDR3 nucleotides read TGTGCCAGCAGCCCAAGAGGGGGGACTAGCGGTAGAAATGAGCAGTTCTTC. Its translation: CASSPRGGTSGRNEQFF. The rearrangement links TRBV3-1 (or the pseudogene TRBV3-2) to TRBJ2-1; 11 bases match TRBD2. V lost 4 bases and J lost 7; bases outside the gene matches: 12. CDR3 size: 17 residues. Germline V gene sequence: CDR1 LGHDT, CDR2 YNNKEL (reference sequence).

This clone was detected only a few times. The rearrangement joins TRBV3-1 (or the pseudogene TRBV3-2) to TRBJ1-5; the D gene is possibly TRBD1 (6 bases). Germline V gene data show CDR1 as LGHDT and CDR2 as YNNKEL (reference sequence). The V end was cut by 3 bases, the J end by 3 bases, with 9 bases between. CDR3 length: 14 residues. CDR3 loop: CASSHSGVNQPQHF. The CDR3 DNA follows: TGTGCCAGCAGCCACTCAGGGGTCAATCAGCCCCAGCATTTT.

This clone came up once. The chain has TRBV19 and TRBJ1-4; possible D gene TRBD1, 6 bases. V lost 7 bases, J lost 2 bases, and 14 bases lay in between. CDR1 and CDR2 from the germline V gene are LNHDA and SQIVND (reference sequence). The CDR3 has 15 residues. CDR3 bases: TGTGCCAGTACCAGGGGTGTAGGGACTAATGAAAAACTGTTTTTT. Amino acids: CASTRGVGTNEKLFF. The full variable domain, completed using reference TRBV19 and TRBJ1-4, is DGGITQSPKYLFRKEGQNVTLSCEQNLNHDAMYWYRQDPGQGLRLIYYSQIVNDFQKGDIAEGYSVSREKKESFPLTVTSAQKNPTAFYLCASTRGVGTNEKLFFGSGTQLSVL.

The genes are TRBV7-3 and TRBJ1-1; 7 nucleotides align to TRBD1. Germline V gives CDR1 SGHTA, CDR2 FQGTGA. The CDR3 spans 14 residues. V dropped 7 bases and J dropped 2; count of bases not matched to a gene: 7. The DNA of the CDR3 is TGTGCCAGCACCCAGGACAGGTATAACACTGAAGCTTTCTTT. Residues: CASTQDRYNTEAFF.

In its sample, this clone was seen a few times. The rearrangement links TRBV5-6 to TRBJ1-2; TRBD1 agrees at 7 bases. CDR3 length: 14 residues. Germline V gene sequence: CDR1 SGHDT, CDR2 YYEEEE. After removal of 2 bases from V and 7 bases from J, the junction contained 8 bases not matched to a gene. The CDR3 DNA reads TGTGCCAGCAGCTTTGTACAGGGGATGTCTGGCTACACCTTC. This translates into CASSFVQGMSGYTF.

The V call is TRBV12-3 or TRBV12-4, the J call TRBJ1-5, with 7 bases lining up with TRBD1. The CDR3 totals 13 residues. The V and J ends lost 2 bases and 6 bases, in that order; junction bases with no gene match: 1. The CDR3 DNA reads TGTGCCAGCAGTTTAACAGGGGCTCAGCCCCAGCATTTT. Translated: CASSLTGAQPQHF.

The chain employs TRBV12-3 or TRBV12-4 and TRBJ1-5; TRBD1 might be the D (5 bases). The CDR3 totals 13 residues. V was cut by 5 bases and J by 4 bases, with 9 bases left in between. CDR3 protein: CASSRQLNQPQHF. The CDR3, as DNA: TGTGCCAGCAGTAGACAGTTAAATCAGCCCCAGCATTTT.

The chain carries TRBV21-1 and TRBJ2-1; the table calls TRBD2, which could not be checked here. TRBV21-1 is shown as a pseudogene. CDR3 length equals 17 residues. The CDR3: CASSKGGRTSGAYEQFF. CDR3 bases: TGTGCCAGCAGCAAAGGGGGGCGGACTAGCGGGGCTTATGAGCAGTTCTTC.

The DNA for the CDR3 is TGTGCCTGGAGTGTACGGTTTACAGATACGCAGTATTTT. This encodes CAWSVRFTDTQYF. The chain has TRBV30 and TRBJ2-3; no clear D gene. Germline V gene lookup returns CDR1 GTSNPN and CDR2 SVGIG (reference sequence). V was trimmed by 0 bases and J by 3 bases, leaving 7 bases between them. The CDR3 spans 13 residues.

V is TRBV7-9 and J is TRBJ2-7; 7 positions match TRBD2. Trimming cost V 5 bases and J 0 bases; bases outside gene matches: 7. The V gene's germline CDR1 is SEHNR and CDR2 FQNEAQ (reference sequence). The CDR3 covers 15 residues. CDR3 amino acids: CASSPRGGISYEQYF. CDR3 nucleotides: TGTGCCAGCAGCCCTCGGGGAGGGATCTCCTACGAGCAGTACTTC. The full variable domain, with the rest looked up from reference TRBV7-9 and TRBJ2-7, is DTGVSQNPRHKITKRGQNVTFRCDPISEHNRLYWYRQTLGQGPEFLTYFQNEAQLEKSRLLSDRFSAERPKGSFSTLEIQRTEQGDSAMYLCASSPRGGISYEQYFGPGTRLTVT.

CDR3: CASSRDSSYEQYF. The CDR3 coding sequence is TGCGCCAGCAGCCGGGACAGTTCCTACGAGCAGTACTTC. The chain employs TRBV4-1 and TRBJ2-7, with 7 bases aligning to TRBD1. The germline V gene encodes CDR1 MGHRA and CDR2 YSYEKL. The trim removed 4 bases at V and 1 base at J, leaving 1 base unmatched. The CDR3 has 13 residues.

The chain combines TRBV5-1 with TRBJ2-7; TRBD2 matches 8 bases. The germline gives CDR1 SGHRS, CDR2 YFSETQ. The CDR3 has 15 residues. V was pared by 2 bases and J by 4 bases, with 8 bases of the junction left unmatched. CDR3 sequence: CASSLPGGFAYEQYF. The CDR3 DNA is TGCGCCAGCAGCTTACCGGGGGGGTTCGCTTACGAGCAGTACTTC.

The chain links TRBV5-1 to TRBJ2-3; 8 nucleotides agree with TRBD2. The trim removed 3 bases at V and 2 bases at J, leaving 5 bases unmatched. This CDR3 contains 15 residues. CDR1 is SGHRS, CDR2 YFSETQ, per germline. The CDR3: CASSSWTSPTDTQYF. As DNA, the CDR3 is TGCGCCAGCAGCTCCTGGACTAGCCCCACAGATACGCAGTATTTT.

The V gene is TRBV2, the J gene TRBJ1-6; the match to TRBD1 covers 7 bases. The length of the CDR3 is 15 residues. V shed 4 bases and J 8 bases; nucleotides not matched to a gene: 8. Germline V CDR1 and CDR2: SNHLY, FYNNEI. The CDR3 DNA reads TGTGCCAGCAGTGGGTTGACAGGGTTTGATTCACCCCTCCACTTT. Translated: CASSGLTGFDSPLHF.